These 10 T cell receptor beta chains were sequenced from one sample in a study of shared T cell receptors in the human thymus. Assay used: immunoSEQ multiplex PCR; TCRdb lists only in-frame clones, some missing. The sample carries hundreds of thousands of clones, approximately 85% recorded once. These same records also appear under a second study, on human thymus T cells.

The sample was thymocytes. The receptors stem from a girl in the first two years of life with a congenital heart defect.

The rearrangement joins TRBV7-3 to TRBJ2-3; the D gene is possibly TRBD2 (7 bases). Germline values: CDR1 SGHTA, CDR2 FQGTGA. The V end lost 5 bases, the J end lost 0 bases, and 18 bases lay between the germline ends. CDR3 length: 17 amino acids. CDR3 nucleotide sequence: TGTGCCAGCAGCCACCCGATCGCGGGGGCCAGCACAGATACGCAGTATTTT. Its protein is CASSHPIAGASTDTQYF.

This clone was seen more than once but under ten times. This chain links TRBV5-8 with TRBJ1-1; the match to TRBD1 covers 8 bases. V lost 0 bases and J lost 4; bases outside the gene matches: 11. The CDR3 loop spans 17 amino acids. Per germline, CDR1 SGHTS and CDR2 YDEGEE. In DNA form, the CDR3 reads TGTGCCAGCAGCTTGGAACCGACAGGGGATCAGGGCACTGAAGCTTTCTTT. It yields the protein CASSLEPTGDQGTEAFF.

The J gene is TRBJ2-3, the V gene TRBV9, with 9 bases matching TRBD2. V lost 0 bases to trimming and J lost 10 bases; unmatched junction nucleotides: 9. Germline assignment: CDR1 SGDLS and CDR2 YYNGEE. The CDR3 spans 15 residues. This CDR3 reads CASSVESSGAVAQYF. The CDR3 coding sequence is TGTGCCAGCAGCGTAGAGTCTAGCGGGGCGGTGGCGCAGTATTTT.

V and J are TRBV14 and TRBJ2-2, with 8 bases matching TRBD1. The CDR3 runs 19 residues. CDR1 and CDR2 (germline): SGHDN, FVKESK. V was pared by 1 base and J by 6 bases, with 16 bases of the junction left unmatched. Here the CDR3 reads CASSQVRDQDREWSGELFF. In DNA, the CDR3 is TGTGCCAGCAGCCAAGTCAGGGACCAGGACAGGGAATGGTCCGGGGAGCTGTTTTTT.

The chain has TRBV29-1 and TRBJ2-5; TRBD2 matches 7 bases. The trim removed 6 bases at V and 5 bases at J, leaving 6 bases unmatched. This CDR3 contains 12 residues. Germline loops: CDR1 SQVTM, CDR2 ANQGSEA. In DNA, the CDR3 is TGCAGCGTGGGGGGGGTTTGCGAGACCCAGTACTTC. Translation gives CSVGGVCETQYF.

The chain carries TRBV5-4 and TRBJ1-1; 7 bases fit TRBD1. Germline V gene sequence: CDR1 SGHNT, CDR2 YYREEE (reference sequence). The CDR3 contains 16 residues. Trimming cost V 5 bases and J 5 bases; bases outside gene matches: 15. This CDR3 is CASSLLNRGDGTEAFF. In DNA, the CDR3 is TGTGCCAGCAGTTTACTTAACAGGGGAGACGGTACTGAAGCTTTCTTT. The full variable domain, rest sourced from reference TRBV5-4 and TRBJ1-1, is ETGVTQSPTHLIKTRGQQVTLRCSSQSGHNTVSWYQQALGQGPQFIFQYYREEENGRGNFPPRFSGLQFPNYSSELNVNALELDDSALYLCASSLLNRGDGTEAFFGQGTRLTVV.

V gene TRBV11-2 combines with J gene TRBJ1-2; D gene unclear. The V end was cut by 0 bases, the J end by 1 base, with 12 bases between. Germline CDR1 and CDR2: SGHAT and FQNNGV. The CDR3 covers 16 residues. This CDR3 reads CASSLDQALFNYGYTF. The CDR3 DNA is TGTGCCAGCAGCTTAGATCAGGCACTCTTTAACTATGGCTACACCTTC.

The chain carries TRBV10-3 and TRBJ1-6; D might be TRBD1 (5 bases). Looked up from germline, CDR1 is ENHRY and CDR2 is SYGVKD. There are 13 residues in the CDR3. V was pared by 10 bases and J by 5 bases, with 12 bases between. Written as DNA, the CDR3 is TGTGCCACCGGGGGTCTAAATAATTCACCCCTCCACTTT. Encoded protein: CATGGLNNSPLHF.

The chain recombines TRBV18 with TRBJ2-7; 9 bases fit TRBD1. In germline, CDR1 is KGHSH, CDR2 LQKENI. The junction had 5 bases not matched to a gene; V was cut back by 6 bases and J by 8 bases. This CDR3 region has 12 residues. The CDR3 sequence is CASSDGQGKQYF. The CDR3, as DNA: TGTGCCAGCTCGGACGGACAGGGGAAGCAGTACTTC. Filled out from reference TRBV18 and TRBJ2-7, the complete variable domain reads NAGVMQNPRHLVRRRGQEARLRCSPMKGHSHVYWYRQLPEEGLKFMVYLQKENIIDESGMPKERFSAEFPKEGPSILRIQQVVRGDSAAYFCASSDGQGKQYFGPGTRLTVT.

This clone was counted once. This chain links TRBV19 with TRBJ1-2; no reliable D call. Per germline, CDR1 LNHDA and CDR2 SQIVND (reference sequence). The V and J ends lost 2 bases and 4 bases respectively, with 17 bases between them. This CDR3 has 16 amino acids. The CDR3 DNA reads as TGTGCCAGTAGTATAAGAGGTTTCCGGGGAGGCTATGGCTACACCTTC. Amino acids: CASSIRGFRGGYGYTF.